This T cell receptor beta chain was recovered during a study of blood T cell repertoires in COVID-19. Using immunoSEQ multiplex PCR, the repertoire was profiled, and TCRdb retains in-frame clones only, with some absent. The profile shows about 200,000 clones, about 88% of them singletons. Germline V gives CDR1 SGHTA, CDR2 FQGTGA. Trimming took 4 bases from V and 12 from J, leaving 19 bases between them. This CDR3 comprises 13 residues. This clone occurred a few times. Input material: peripheral blood. The sequence came from a man between 40 and 49 years old with acute or convalescent COVID-19. The chain employs TRBV7-3 and TRBJ2-7, with TRBD2 as a possible D gene (5 bases). CDR3 in amino acids: CASSSSISDTWYF. The DNA for the CDR3 is TGTGCCAGCAGCTCCTCGATTAGCGACACCTGGTACTTC.